The rows below give T cell receptor beta chains drawn from one sample of a study of cytomegalovirus exposure and HLA in healthy donors. The data were produced by immunoSEQ multiplex PCR, yet TCRdb's version contains in-frame clones alone and is incomplete. The sample lists hundreds of thousands of clones; 70% to 90% were seen once. The sequenced sample was PBMCs. The receptors originated from a woman between 18 and 29 years old in good health and CMV-seronegative. The CDR3 runs from the conserved cysteine through the conserved F or W. D genes are given only for firm matches. Not all rows give a size; the values are once, few, many and, for expanded clones, a class.

>TRBV11-2|TRBD1|TRBJ1-1|-
CASSPQGMYTEAFF
TGTGCCAGCAGCCCACAGGGGATGTACACTGAAGCTTTCTTT
>TRBV19|TRBD1|TRBJ1-6|-
CASSISRGNNSPLHF
TGTGCCAGTAGTATATCCAGGGGGAACAATTCACCCCTCCACTTT
>TRBV23-1|-|TRBJ1-1|-
CASSHSLNTEAFF
TGCGCCAGCAGTCACAGTCTGAACACTGAAGCTTTCTTT
>TRBV29-1|-|TRBJ1-1|-
CSAPGGWAGDDTEAFF
TGCAGCGCCCCCGGCGGTTGGGCGGGGGATGACACTGAAGCTTTCTTT
>TRBV6-5|-|TRBJ2-5|once
CASSFGVGGQETQYF
TGTGCCAGCAGTTTTGGGGTGGGGGGACAAGAGACCCAGTACTTC
>TRBV2|TRBD2|TRBJ2-7|-
CASRALPGTSGIKSSYEQYF
TGTGCCAGCAGAGCCCTCCCCGGGACTAGCGGGATTAAAAGCTCCTACGAGCAGTACTTC
>TRBV18|TRBD1|TRBJ1-4|-
CASSVIQGTFNEKLFF
TGTGCCAGCTCAGTGATACAGGGGACATTTAATGAAAAACTGTTTTTT
>TRBV19|-|TRBJ1-1|once
CASSIDGLNTEAFF
TGTGCCAGTAGTATAGACGGACTCAACACTGAAGCTTTCTTT
>TRBV10-2|TRBD2|TRBJ2-5|-
CASRGTGTSLETQYF
TGCGCCAGCAGGGGGACCGGGACTAGTTTAGAGACCCAGTACTTC
>TRBV6-6|-|TRBJ2-7|few
CASSYERYEQYF
TGTGCCAGCAGTTACGAGCGGTACGAGCAGTACTTC
>TRBV11-2|TRBD2|TRBJ2-7|-
CASRKPGLALYEQYF
TGTGCCAGCAGGAAGCCGGGACTAGCTCTCTACGAGCAGTACTTC
>TRBV4-1|-|TRBJ2-1|-
CASSQDLGGSSYNEQFF
TGCGCCAGCAGCCAAGATCTAGGAGGGAGCTCCTACAATGAGCAGTTCTTC
>TRBV5-1|-|TRBJ2-7|-
CASSLNPAASYEQYF
TGCGCCAGCAGCTTGAACCCGGCGGCCTCCTACGAGCAGTACTTC
>TRBV6-5|-|TRBJ1-1|-
CASSYGGFGTEAFF
TGTGCCAGCAGTTACGGCGGCTTTGGGACTGAAGCTTTCTTT
>TRBV7-9|TRBD2|TRBJ2-3|-
CASSRWRGARTDTQYF
TGTGCCAGCAGCCGGTGGCGGGGGGCCCGCACAGATACGCAGTATTTT
>TRBV27|-|TRBJ2-7|-
CASSPNRVPYEQYF
TGTGCCAGCAGTCCCAACAGGGTTCCCTACGAGCAGTACTTC
>TRBV9|TRBD2|TRBJ2-1|-
CASSVTSGGAYEQFF
TGTGCCAGCAGCGTCACTAGCGGGGGGGCCTATGAGCAGTTCTTC
>TRBV28|TRBD1|TRBJ1-2|-
CASSDRGFKGDYGYTF
TGTGCCAGCAGTGACAGGGGGTTTAAAGGTGACTATGGCTACACCTTC
>TRBV6-1|-|TRBJ1-2|once
CASSGQLNYGYTF
TGTGCCAGCAGTGGACAGCTCAACTATGGCTACACCTTC
>TRBV7-2|TRBD2|TRBJ2-1|-
CASRGLAGYNEQFF
TGTGCCTCCCGGGGGCTAGCGGGGTACAATGAGCAGTTCTTC
>TRBV10-3|-|TRBJ2-7|-
CAISDPSQGLSYEQYF
TGTGCCATCAGTGACCCCTCACAGGGTCTATCCTACGAGCAGTACTTC
>TRBV4-1|TRBD1|TRBJ1-3|-
CASSQGEGTVRSSGNTIYF
TGCGCCAGCAGCCAAGGAGAGGGGACAGTTAGAAGCTCTGGAAACACCATATATTTT
>TRBV19|TRBD1|TRBJ1-1|-
CASSIRDRDEAFF
TGTGCCAGTAGTATACGGGACAGGGATGAAGCTTTCTTT
>TRBV9|-|TRBJ1-1|-
CASSRGAAPEAFF
TGTGCCAGCAGCCGTGGGGCGGCCCCTGAAGCTTTCTTT
>TRBV7-2|TRBD1|TRBJ1-2|-
CASSSPDRANNGYTF
TGTGCCAGCAGCTCTCCGGACAGGGCGAATAATGGCTACACCTTC
>TRBV28|TRBD1|TRBJ2-2|once
CASSSPTGQGVNRGTGELFF
TGTGCCAGCAGTTCCCCCACCGGACAGGGGGTTAATCGGGGCACCGGGGAGCTGTTTTTT
>TRBV7-3|-|TRBJ1-6|-
CASSLDAGPNSPLHF
TGTGCCAGCAGCTTAGATGCAGGGCCCAATTCACCCCTCCACTTT
>TRBV4-2|TRBD1|TRBJ1-2|few
CASSPTRDRQRFYGYTF
TGTGCCAGCAGCCCCACGCGGGACAGGCAGCGGTTCTATGGCTACACCTTC
>TRBV13|TRBD1|TRBJ1-2|-
CASRRTGESNYGYTF
TGTGCCAGCAGACGGACAGGGGAGTCGAACTACGGCTACACCTTC
>TRBV2|TRBD1|TRBJ1-2|-
CASSPLGQAYGYTF
TGTGCCAGCAGTCCTCTAGGACAGGCCTATGGCTACACCTTC
>TRBV19|-|TRBJ1-6|-
CASSTLQGSPLHF
TGTGCCAGTAGTACCCTACAGGGCTCACCCCTCCACTTT
>TRBV7-9|-|TRBJ1-4|-
CASSLEGGNEKLFF
TGTGCCAGCAGCTTAGAGGGCGGGAATGAAAAACTGTTTTTT
>TRBV10-2|-|TRBJ1-6|-
CATWTNRNSPLHF
TGCGCCACCTGGACAAACCGGAATTCACCCCTCCACTTT
>TRBV10-3|-|TRBJ2-5|-
CAISEVNLQETQYF
TGTGCCATCAGTGAGGTAAATCTACAAGAGACCCAGTACTTC
>TRBV6-6|TRBD1|TRBJ2-7|-
CASSVGTGAEQYF
TGTGCCAGCAGTGTGGGGACAGGCGCCGAGCAGTACTTC
>TRBV1|-|TRBJ1-1|-
CTRGSSGVDTEAFF
TGCACCAGGGGGAGCTCAGGGGTTGACACTGAAGCTTTCTTT
>TRBV9|-|TRBJ1-2|-
CASSVGVGGNYGYTF
TGTGCCAGCAGCGTAGGCGTTGGAGGGAACTATGGCTACACCTTC
>TRBV14|TRBD2|TRBJ2-1|once
CASSRLSGGNNEQFF
TGTGCCAGCAGCCGCCTTAGCGGGGGAAACAATGAGCAGTTCTTC
>TRBV27|-|TRBJ2-7|-
CASTPSWQTSRYEQYF
TGTGCCAGCACCCCTTCCTGGCAGACTTCTCGTTACGAGCAGTACTTC
>TRBV9|TRBD1|TRBJ2-4|-
CASSAYSTGDPKNIQYF
TGTGCCAGCAGCGCCTACAGCACAGGGGATCCCAAAAACATTCAGTACTTC
>TRBV6-1|-|TRBJ2-7|-
CASRPTGSYEQYF
TGTGCCAGCAGGCCGACAGGCTCCTACGAGCAGTACTTC
>TRBV2|-|TRBJ1-4|-
CASSGRGINEKLFF
TGTGCCAGCAGTGGAAGAGGGATTAATGAAAAACTGTTTTTT
>TRBV9|TRBD2|TRBJ2-3|-
CASSYSLGTSGGVTDTQYF
TGTGCCAGCAGCTACTCTCTCGGGACTAGCGGGGGGGTTACAGATACGCAGTATTTT